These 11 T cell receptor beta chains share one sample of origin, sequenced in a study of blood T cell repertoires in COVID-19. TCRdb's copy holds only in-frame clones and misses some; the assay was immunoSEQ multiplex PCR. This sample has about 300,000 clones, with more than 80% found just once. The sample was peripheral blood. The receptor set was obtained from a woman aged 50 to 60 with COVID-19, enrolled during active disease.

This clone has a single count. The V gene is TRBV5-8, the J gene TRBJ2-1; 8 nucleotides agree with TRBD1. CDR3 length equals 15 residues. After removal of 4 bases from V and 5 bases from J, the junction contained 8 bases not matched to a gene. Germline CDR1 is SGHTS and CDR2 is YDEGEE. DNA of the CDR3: TGTGCCAGCAGCCGTCGGACAGGGCGTAACAATGAGCAGTTCTTC. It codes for CASSRRTGRNNEQFF.

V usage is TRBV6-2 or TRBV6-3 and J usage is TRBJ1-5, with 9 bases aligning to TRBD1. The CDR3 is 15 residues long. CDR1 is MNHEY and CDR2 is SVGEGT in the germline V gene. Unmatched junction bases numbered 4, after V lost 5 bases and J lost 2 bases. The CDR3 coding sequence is TGTGCCAGCAGTATGGACAGGGGAGGCAATCAGCCCCAGCATTTT. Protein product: CASSMDRGGNQPQHF.

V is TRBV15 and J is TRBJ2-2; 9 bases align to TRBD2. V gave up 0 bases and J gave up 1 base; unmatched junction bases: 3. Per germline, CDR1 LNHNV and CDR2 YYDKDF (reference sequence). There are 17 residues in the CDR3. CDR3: CATSRDRLAENTGELFF. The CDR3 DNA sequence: TGTGCCACCAGCAGAGATAGACTAGCGGAGAACACCGGGGAGCTGTTTTTT.

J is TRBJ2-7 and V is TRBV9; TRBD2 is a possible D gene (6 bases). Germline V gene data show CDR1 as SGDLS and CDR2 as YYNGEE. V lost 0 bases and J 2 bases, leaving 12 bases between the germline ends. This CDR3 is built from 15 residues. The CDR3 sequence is CASSVGPGVAYEQYF. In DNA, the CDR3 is TGTGCCAGCAGCGTAGGTCCGGGGGTCGCCTACGAGCAGTACTTC.

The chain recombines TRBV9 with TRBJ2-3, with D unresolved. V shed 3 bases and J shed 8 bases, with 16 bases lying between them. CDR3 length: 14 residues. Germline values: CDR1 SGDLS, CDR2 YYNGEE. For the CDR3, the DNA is TGTGCCAGCAGCGAACACGACTCCTTCGGTACGCAGTATTTT. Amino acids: CASSEHDSFGTQYF.

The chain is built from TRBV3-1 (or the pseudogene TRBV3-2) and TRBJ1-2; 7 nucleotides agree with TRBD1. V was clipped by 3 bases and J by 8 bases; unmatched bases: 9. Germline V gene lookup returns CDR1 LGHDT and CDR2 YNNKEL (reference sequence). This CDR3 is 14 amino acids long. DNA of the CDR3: TGTGCCAGCAGCCAGGTCGAGGGGGCTGGAGGCTACACCTTC. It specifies CASSQVEGAGGYTF.

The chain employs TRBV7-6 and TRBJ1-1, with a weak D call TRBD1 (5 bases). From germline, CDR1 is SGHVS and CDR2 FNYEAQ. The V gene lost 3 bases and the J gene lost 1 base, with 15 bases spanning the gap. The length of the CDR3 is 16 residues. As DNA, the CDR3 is TGTGCCAGCAGCTTGGGGCACCGGGCCGAGAACACTGAAGCTTTCTTT. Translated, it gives CASSLGHRAENTEAFF.

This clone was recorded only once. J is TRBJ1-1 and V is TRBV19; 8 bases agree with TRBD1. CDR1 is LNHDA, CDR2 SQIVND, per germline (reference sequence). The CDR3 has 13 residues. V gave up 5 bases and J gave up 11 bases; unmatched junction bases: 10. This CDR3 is CASSPRDRRRAFF. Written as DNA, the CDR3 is TGTGCCAGTAGTCCCCGGGACAGGAGACGGGCTTTCTTT.

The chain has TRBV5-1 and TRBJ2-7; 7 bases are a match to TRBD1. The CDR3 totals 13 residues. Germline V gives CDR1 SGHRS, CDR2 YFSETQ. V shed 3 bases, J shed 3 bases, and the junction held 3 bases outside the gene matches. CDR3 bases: TGCGCCAGCAGCTCGAACAGGGGCTACGAGCAGTACTTC. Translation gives CASSSNRGYEQYF.

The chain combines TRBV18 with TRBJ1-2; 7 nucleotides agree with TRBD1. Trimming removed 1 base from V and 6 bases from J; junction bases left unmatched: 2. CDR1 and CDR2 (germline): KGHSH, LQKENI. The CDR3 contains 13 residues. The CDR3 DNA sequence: TGTGCCAGCTCACCACTAGGGGGCGATGGCTACACCTTC. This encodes CASSPLGGDGYTF.

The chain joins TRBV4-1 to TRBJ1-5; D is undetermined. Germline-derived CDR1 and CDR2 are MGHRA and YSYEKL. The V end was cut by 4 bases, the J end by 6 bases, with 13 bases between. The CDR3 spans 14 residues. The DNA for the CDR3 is TGCGCCAGCAGCCCACTAGCCTCCAGTCAGCCCCAGCATTTT. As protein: CASSPLASSQPQHF.